This T cell receptor beta chain was documented in a study of T cell changes during pregnancy in multiple sclerosis. Here immunoSEQ multiplex PCR was the method, and the copy in TCRdb shows in-frame clones only, minus some. The sample has some 30,000 clones, 80% to 90% seen once; the top ten hold around 10%. This specimen consisted of CD8+ T cells from peripheral blood mononuclear cells, obtained in the third trimester of pregnancy. This TCR was sampled from a female donor with multiple sclerosis, enrolled in a pregnancy study.

The CDR3 sequence is CASSVEGGGNEQFF. The CDR3 DNA follows: TGTGCCAGCAGCGTAGAAGGTGGAGGCAATGAGCAGTTCTTC. This chain joins TRBV9 and TRBJ2-1, with D perhaps TRBD2 (5 bases). Between the trimmed V and J ends, which lost 0 bases and 6 bases, there was a span of 10 bases. This CDR3 region has 14 residues. The germline gives CDR1 SGDLS, CDR2 YYNGEE.